This T cell receptor beta chain was sequenced during a study of resident and recirculating memory T cells in vitiligo. As for the study in general: Samples were epidermis from two lesional and two nonlesional sites, plus PBMCs. Findings and limits, study-wide: Different lesions suggested infiltration by different T cell clones. Vitiligo lesions lacked a unique dominant clone, and clonality varied.

Data came from immunoSEQ multiplex PCR; TCRdb stores just in-frame clones and leaves some out. The repertoire holds 70,000 to 85,000 clones, with 91% as singletons. Regarding this clone: Its matching antigen is unknown.

Stable patients also lacked confetti depigmentation, a sign of active vitiligo. With V trimmed by 4 bases and J by 7 bases, 11 bases remained unmatched. The CDR3 sequence is 16 residues long. The germline CDR1 and CDR2 sequences are SGHTA and FQGNSA. This clonotype was obtained from a male donor with vitiligo. This sequence joins TRBV7-2 and TRBJ2-3, with 10 bases fitting TRBD2. The sequenced sample was blood. CDR3 amino acids: CASSYPSGGAGNTQYF. CDR3 DNA: TGTGCCAGCAGCTACCCCAGCGGGGGGGCTGGAAATACGCAGTATTTT.